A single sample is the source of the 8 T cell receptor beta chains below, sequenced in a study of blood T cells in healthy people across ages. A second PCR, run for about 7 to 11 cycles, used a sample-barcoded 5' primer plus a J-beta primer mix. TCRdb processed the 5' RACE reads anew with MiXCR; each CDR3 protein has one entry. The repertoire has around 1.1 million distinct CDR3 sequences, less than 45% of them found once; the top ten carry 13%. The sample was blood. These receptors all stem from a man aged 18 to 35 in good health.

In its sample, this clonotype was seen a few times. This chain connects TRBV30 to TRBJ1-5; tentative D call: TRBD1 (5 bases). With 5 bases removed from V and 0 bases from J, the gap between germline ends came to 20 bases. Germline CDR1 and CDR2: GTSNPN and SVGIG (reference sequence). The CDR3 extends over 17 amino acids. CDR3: CAWAGYSPGHSNQPQHF. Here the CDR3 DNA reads TGTGCCTGGGCCGGGTATAGCCCGGGGCATAGCAATCAGCCCCAGCATTTT.

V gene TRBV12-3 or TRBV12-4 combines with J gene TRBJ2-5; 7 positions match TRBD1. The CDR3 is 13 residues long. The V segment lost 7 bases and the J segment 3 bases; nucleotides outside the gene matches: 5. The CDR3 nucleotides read TGTGCCAGCACAAACAGGGGAAAAGAGACCCAGTACTTC. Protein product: CASTNRGKETQYF.

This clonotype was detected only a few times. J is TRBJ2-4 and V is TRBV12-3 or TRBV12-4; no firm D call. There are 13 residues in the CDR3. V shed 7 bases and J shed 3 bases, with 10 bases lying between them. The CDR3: CASMAPVKNIQYF. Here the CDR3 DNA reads TGTGCCAGCATGGCTCCAGTCAAAAACATTCAGTACTTC.

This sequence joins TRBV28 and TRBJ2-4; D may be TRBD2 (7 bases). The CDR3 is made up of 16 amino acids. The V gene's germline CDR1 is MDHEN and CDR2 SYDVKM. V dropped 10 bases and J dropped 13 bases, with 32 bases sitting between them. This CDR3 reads CAILPWGGAWANEQYF. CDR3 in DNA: TGTGCCATCCTCCCTTGGGGGGGGGCCTGGGCCAATGAGCAGTACTTC.

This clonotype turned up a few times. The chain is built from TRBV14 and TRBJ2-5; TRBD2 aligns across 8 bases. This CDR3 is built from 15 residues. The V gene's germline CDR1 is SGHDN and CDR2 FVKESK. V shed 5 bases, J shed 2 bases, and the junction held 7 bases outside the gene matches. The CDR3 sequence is CASSYIAGPQETQYF. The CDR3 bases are TGTGCCAGCAGCTATATAGCGGGGCCGCAAGAGACCCAGTACTTC.

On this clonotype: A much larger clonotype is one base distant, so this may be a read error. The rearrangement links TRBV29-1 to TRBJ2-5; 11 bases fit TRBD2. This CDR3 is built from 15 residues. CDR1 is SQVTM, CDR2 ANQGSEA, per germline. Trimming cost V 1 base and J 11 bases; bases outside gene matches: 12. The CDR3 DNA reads TGCAGCGTTGAAGTTGGAGGGACTAGCGGCAATGAGCAGTACTTC. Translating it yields CSVEVGGTSGNEQYF. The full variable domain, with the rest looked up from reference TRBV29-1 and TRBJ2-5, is SAVISQKPSRDICQRGTSLTIQCQVDSQVTMMFWYRQQPGQSLTLIATANQGSEATYESGFVIDKFPISRPNLTFSTLTVSNMSPEDSSIYLCSVEVGGTSGNEQYFGPGTRLLVL.

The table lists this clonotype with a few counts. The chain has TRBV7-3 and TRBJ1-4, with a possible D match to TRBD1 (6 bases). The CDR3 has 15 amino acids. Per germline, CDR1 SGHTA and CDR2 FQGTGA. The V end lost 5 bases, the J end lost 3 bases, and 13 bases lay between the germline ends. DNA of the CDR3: TGTGCCAGCAGCCAGAGGGGGGCCTCTAATGAAAAACTGTTTTTT. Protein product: CASSQRGASNEKLFF.

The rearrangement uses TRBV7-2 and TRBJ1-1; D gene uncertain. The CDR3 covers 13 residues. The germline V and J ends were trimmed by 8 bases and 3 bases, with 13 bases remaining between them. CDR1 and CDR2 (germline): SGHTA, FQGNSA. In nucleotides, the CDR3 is TGTGCCAGCCTTACGACGGGTTACACTGAAGCTTTCTTT. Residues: CASLTTGYTEAFF. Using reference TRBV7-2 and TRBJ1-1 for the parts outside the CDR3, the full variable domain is GAGVSQSPSNKVTEKGKDVELRCDPISGHTALYWYRQSLGQGLEFLIYFQGNSAPDKSGLPSDRFSAERTGGSVSTLTIQRTQQEDSAVYLCASLTTGYTEAFFGQGTRLTVV.